A selection of T cell receptor beta chains follows, all from one sample in a study of shared clonotypes between healthy human individuals. The method was immunoSEQ multiplex PCR; TCRdb's version includes in-frame clones alone and lacks a portion of them. The sample records a few million clones, 90% to 95% being singletons. Sequencing was carried out using naive CD4+ T cells from PBMCs. The receptors were sampled from a man younger than 35 in good health. Some clones in this sample may be carry-over from other donors' samples. Both conserved end residues are trimmed from each CDR3. A row's size may be missing; if present it is once, few, many or a size class.

j_gene,v_gene,abundance,CDR3aa
TRBJ1-1,TRBV18,NA,ASSPRPRNTEAF
TRBJ2-3,TRBV11-2,NA,ASSLVAGWVSDTQY
TRBJ1-1,TRBV4-3,NA,ASSQELGQMNTEAF
TRBJ1-4,TRBV5-1,once,ASSLGGTNEKLF
TRBJ2-5,TRBV25-1,NA,ASSDGWEETQY
TRBJ2-2,TRBV18,NA,ASSPPGRGGRLF
TRBJ1-1,TRBV10-3,NA,AISETRQGRTEAF
TRBJ1-1,TRBV29-1,NA,SVHRQGGTEAF
TRBJ2-7,TRBV6-4,NA,APLQDRGPVEQY
TRBJ2-4,TRBV7-2,NA,ASSYGTSGSKGTKNIQY
TRBJ2-5,TRBV7-9,NA,ASSLSFETQY
TRBJ2-1,TRBV29-1,NA,SVVGDNEQF
TRBJ1-3,TRBV6-6,NA,ASGSGNTIY
TRBJ1-3,TRBV4-3,NA,ASSHNLRTGGITIY
TRBJ2-7,TRBV6-5,NA,ASWGDSPYEQY
TRBJ2-4,TRBV5-1,NA,ASTRDGNIQY
TRBJ2-7,TRBV10-3,NA,AISESLQGMRQY
TRBJ2-1,TRBV4-2,NA,ASSHVALQLGEQF
TRBJ2-7,TRBV11-2,NA,ASSWGAQDEQY
TRBJ2-3,TRBV19,NA,ASLTEAGGDTQY
TRBJ2-2,TRBV30,once,AWSVLFGVGGELF
TRBJ2-4,TRBV11-3,NA,ASSLAVGRLAKNIQY
TRBJ2-7,TRBV5-1,NA,ASSLATQIYEQY
TRBJ1-5,TRBV7-2,NA,ASSLRAGRTNQPQH
TRBJ1-3,TRBV9,NA,ASSGRGTGNTIY
TRBJ2-5,TRBV5-1,NA,ASSRQGNQETQY
NA,TRBV4-2,NA,ASSPLRASYEQY
TRBJ1-1,TRBV19,once,ASSPDDRVAEAF
TRBJ1-5,TRBV28,NA,ASSTRGGRRQPQH
TRBJ1-4,TRBV28,NA,ASSLLIRYGEKLF
TRBJ2-5,TRBV6-5,NA,ASSSDRPPETQY
TRBJ1-2,TRBV2,NA,ASTVQTGPHGYT
TRBJ2-2,TRBV30,NA,AWNPRATGELF
TRBJ1-2,TRBV28,NA,ASTTTGRTYGYT
TRBJ1-5,TRBV18,once,ASSPPTTNSNQPQH